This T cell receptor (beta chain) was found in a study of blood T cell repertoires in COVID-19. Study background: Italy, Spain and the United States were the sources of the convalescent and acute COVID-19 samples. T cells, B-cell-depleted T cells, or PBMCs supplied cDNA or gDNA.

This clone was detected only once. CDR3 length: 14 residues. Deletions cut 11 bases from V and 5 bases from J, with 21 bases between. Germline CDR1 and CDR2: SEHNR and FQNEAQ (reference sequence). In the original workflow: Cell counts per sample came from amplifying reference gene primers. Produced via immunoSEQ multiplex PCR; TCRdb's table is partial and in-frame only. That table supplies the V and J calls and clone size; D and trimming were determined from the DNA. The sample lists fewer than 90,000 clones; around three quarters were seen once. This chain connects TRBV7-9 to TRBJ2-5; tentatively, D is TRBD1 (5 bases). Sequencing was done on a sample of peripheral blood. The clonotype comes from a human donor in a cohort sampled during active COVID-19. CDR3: CAGQEKGVRETQYF. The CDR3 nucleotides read TGTGCCGGCCAAGAGAAAGGGGTGCGCGAGACCCAGTACTTC.